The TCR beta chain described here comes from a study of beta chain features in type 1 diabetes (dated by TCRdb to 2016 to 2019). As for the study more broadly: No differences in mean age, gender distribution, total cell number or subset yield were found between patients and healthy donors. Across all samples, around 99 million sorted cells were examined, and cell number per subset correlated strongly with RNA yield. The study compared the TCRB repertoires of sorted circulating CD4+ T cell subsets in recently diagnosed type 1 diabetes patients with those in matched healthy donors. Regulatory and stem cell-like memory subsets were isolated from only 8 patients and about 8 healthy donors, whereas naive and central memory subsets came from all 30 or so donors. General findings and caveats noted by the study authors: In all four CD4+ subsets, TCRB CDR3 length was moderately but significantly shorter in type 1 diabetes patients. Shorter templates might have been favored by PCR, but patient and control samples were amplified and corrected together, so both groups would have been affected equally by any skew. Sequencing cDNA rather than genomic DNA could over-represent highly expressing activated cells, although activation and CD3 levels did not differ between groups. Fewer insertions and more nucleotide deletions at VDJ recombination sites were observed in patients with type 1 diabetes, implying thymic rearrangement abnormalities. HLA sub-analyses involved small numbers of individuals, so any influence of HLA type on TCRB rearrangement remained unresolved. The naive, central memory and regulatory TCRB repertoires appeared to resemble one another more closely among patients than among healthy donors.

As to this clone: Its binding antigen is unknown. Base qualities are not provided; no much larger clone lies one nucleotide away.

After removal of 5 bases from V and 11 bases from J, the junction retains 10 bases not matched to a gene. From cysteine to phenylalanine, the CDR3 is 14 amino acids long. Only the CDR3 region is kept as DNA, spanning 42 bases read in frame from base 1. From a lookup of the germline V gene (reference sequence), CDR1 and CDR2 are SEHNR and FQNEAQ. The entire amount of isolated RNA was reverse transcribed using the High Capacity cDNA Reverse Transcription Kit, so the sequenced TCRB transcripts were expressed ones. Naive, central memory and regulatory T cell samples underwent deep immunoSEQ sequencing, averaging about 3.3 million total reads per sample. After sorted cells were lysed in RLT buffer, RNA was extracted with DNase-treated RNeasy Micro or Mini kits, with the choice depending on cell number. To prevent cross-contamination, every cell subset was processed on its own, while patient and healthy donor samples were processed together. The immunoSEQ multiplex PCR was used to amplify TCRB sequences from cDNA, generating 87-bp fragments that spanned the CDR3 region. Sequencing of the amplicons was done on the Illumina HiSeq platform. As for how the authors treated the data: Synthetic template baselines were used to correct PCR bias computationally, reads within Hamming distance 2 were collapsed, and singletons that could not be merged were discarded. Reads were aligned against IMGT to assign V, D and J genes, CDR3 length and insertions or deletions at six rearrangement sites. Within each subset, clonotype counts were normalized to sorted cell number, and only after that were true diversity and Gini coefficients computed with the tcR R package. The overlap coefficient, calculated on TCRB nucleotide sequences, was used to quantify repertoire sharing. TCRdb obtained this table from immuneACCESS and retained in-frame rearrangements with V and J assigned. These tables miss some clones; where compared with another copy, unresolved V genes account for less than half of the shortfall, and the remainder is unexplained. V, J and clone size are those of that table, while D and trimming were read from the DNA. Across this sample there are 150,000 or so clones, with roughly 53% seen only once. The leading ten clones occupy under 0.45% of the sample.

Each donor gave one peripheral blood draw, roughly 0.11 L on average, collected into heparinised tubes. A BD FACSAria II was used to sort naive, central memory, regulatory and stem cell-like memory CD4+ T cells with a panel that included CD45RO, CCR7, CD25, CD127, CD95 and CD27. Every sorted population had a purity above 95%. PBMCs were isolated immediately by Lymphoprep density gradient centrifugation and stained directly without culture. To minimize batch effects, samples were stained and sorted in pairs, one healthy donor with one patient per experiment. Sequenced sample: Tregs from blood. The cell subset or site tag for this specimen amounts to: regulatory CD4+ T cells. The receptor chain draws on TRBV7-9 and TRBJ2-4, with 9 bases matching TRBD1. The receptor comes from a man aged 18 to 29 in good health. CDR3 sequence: CASSEDRGENFQYF. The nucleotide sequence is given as TGTGCCAGCAGCGAGGACAGGGGTGAAAATTTTCAGTACTTC.